The 6 T cell receptor beta chains reported below all come from one sample, sequenced in a study of early T cells in non-severe SARS-CoV-2 infection. TCRdb re-called the 5' RACE reads with MiXCR, one entry per CDR3 protein. The table has approximately 52,000 distinct CDR3 sequences, approximately 7.6% seen once. The sequencing sample was made of whole blood. Source of these receptors: an adult who was a healthcare worker with PCR-confirmed SARS-CoV-2 infection or an uninfected control (not recorded which).

This clonotype was seen at least ten times. This chain uses TRBV5-5 with TRBJ2-5; a weak D match, TRBD1 (6 bases). The germline V gene encodes CDR1 SGHKS and CDR2 YYEKEE (reference sequence). Trimming removed 4 bases from V and 2 bases from J, with 15 bases in between. The CDR3 is made up of 15 amino acids. The CDR3 loop reads CASSPPQGGQETQYF. The CDR3 DNA sequence: TGTGCCAGCAGCCCCCCACAAGGGGGACAAGAGACCCAGTACTTC.

This clonotype was observed many times. The V gene is TRBV11-2, the J gene TRBJ1-1; possibly TRBD1 for D (5 bases). V dropped 5 bases and J dropped 5 bases, with 24 bases sitting between them. Germline V gene lookup returns CDR1 SGHAT and CDR2 FQNNGV. The CDR3 totals 17 residues. The CDR3 is CASSPSISGGGETEAFF. The DNA of the CDR3 is TGTGCCAGCAGCCCTAGTATTTCGGGGGGAGGAGAGACTGAAGCTTTCTTT.

Ten or more counts support this clonotype. V usage is TRBV6-1 and J usage is TRBJ2-1, with 15 nucleotides matching TRBD2. The CDR3 has 18 amino acids. The J segment lost 3 bases and the V segment lost 5 bases, leaving 8 bases of the junction unmatched. The germline CDR1 and CDR2 sequences are MNHNS and SASEGT. In nucleotides, the CDR3 is TGTGCCAGCAGTCCCCGGACTAGCGGGGGGGGATTCTACAATGAGCAGTTCTTC. Residues: CASSPRTSGGGFYNEQFF.

This clonotype has at least ten counts. The rearrangement joins TRBV7-9 to TRBJ2-7; 7 bases fit TRBD2. The CDR3 extends over 14 amino acids. Germline CDR1 SEHNR, CDR2 FQNEAQ (reference sequence). Unmatched junction bases numbered 5, after V lost 4 bases and J lost 2 bases. The CDR3 spells CASSSRDYTYEQYF. The CDR3 DNA sequence: TGTGCCAGCAGCTCCCGGGACTATACCTACGAGCAGTACTTC. Looking up the rest from reference TRBV7-9 and TRBJ2-7 gives the full variable domain: DTGVSQNPRHKITKRGQNVTFRCDPISEHNRLYWYRQTLGQGPEFLTYFQNEAQLEKSRLLSDRFSAERPKGSFSTLEIQRTEQGDSAMYLCASSSRDYTYEQYFGPGTRLTVT.

As regards this clonotype: A read error is likely, as this CDR3 ends without the conserved phenylalanine or tryptophan. The chain carries TRBV24-1 and TRBJ2-1, with D possibly matching TRBD1 (6 bases). This CDR3 is 17 amino acids long. Trimming took off 3 bases at V and 10 bases at J, with 24 bases between the two ends. Germline V gives CDR1 KGHDR, CDR2 SFDVKD. CDR3 sequence (DNA): TGTGCCACCAGTGATGGAGATGGGGGCCTGGCGGTTGGGGAGCAGTTCTCC. Translating it yields CATSDGDGGLAVGEQFS.

This clonotype was detected a few times. V and J are TRBV7-2 and TRBJ2-2, with no clear D. The V and J ends lost 5 bases and 6 bases respectively, with 16 bases between them. The CDR3 contains 15 residues. The V gene's germline CDR1 is SGHTA and CDR2 FQGNSA. In nucleotides, the CDR3 is TGTGCCAGCAGCCGACCCACGATGCCCGCCGGGGAGCTGTTTTTT. It codes for CASSRPTMPAGELFF.